These 5 T cell receptor beta chains share one sample of origin, sequenced in a study of T cells in Graves' hyperthyroidism and ophthalmopathy. RNA transcripts provided the source from which TCR beta CDR3 regions were amplified. In the first-round RT-PCR of the TCR CDR3, the HTBI primer set was used. From the multiplex PCR reads, TCRdb called clonotypes with MiXCR, one entry per CDR3 protein. The sample yields under 650,000 distinct CDR3 sequences, 15% to 20% seen once. The sequenced material came from blood. Receptor source: a woman aged 25 to 39 with Graves' hyperthyroidism.

In nucleotides, the CDR3 is TGTGCCAGCAGTAACCTGCTGGGGCAGGGGGACTACACCTTC. Its translation: CASSNLLGQGDYTF. The V and J genes are TRBV28 and TRBJ1-2, with TRBD1 identical over 7 bases. Germline-derived CDR1 and CDR2 are MDHEN and SYDVKM. The CDR3 contains 14 residues. V lost 5 bases, J lost 10 bases, and 13 bases stayed unmatched.

This clonotype came up many times. The CDR3 DNA reads TGTGCCAGCAGCTTAAATCCAGGGAACACTGAAGCTTTCTTT. Protein product: CASSLNPGNTEAFF. This sequence joins TRBV7-3 and TRBJ1-1, with D unclear. Trimming left V 1 base short and J 1 base short, with 7 bases between. This CDR3 is built from 14 residues. CDR1 and CDR2 from the germline V gene are SGHTA and FQGTGA. Full variable domain (outside the CDR3, taken from reference TRBV7-3 and TRBJ1-1): GAGVSQTPSNKVTEKGKYVELRCDPISGHTALYWYRQSLGQGPEFLIYFQGTGAADDSGLPNDRFFAVRPEGSVSTLKIQRTERGDSAVYLCASSLNPGNTEAFFGQGTRLTVV.

This clonotype was counted a few times. CDR3 region: CASSQGTGWSPYEQYF. The DNA of the CDR3 is TGTGCCAGCAGCCAGGGGACAGGGTGGTCACCCTACGAGCAGTACTTC. This chain links TRBV7-8 with TRBJ2-7, with 9 bases lining up with TRBD1. The junction had 10 bases not matched to a gene; V was cut back by 5 bases and J by 2 bases. The CDR3 extends over 16 amino acids. Germline CDR1 and CDR2: SGHVS and FQNEAQ.

J is TRBJ1-2 and V is TRBV29-1; TRBD1 might be the D (6 bases). Trimming left V 5 bases short and J 3 bases short, with 13 bases between. The CDR3 is 13 residues long. In germline, CDR1 is SQVTM, CDR2 ANQGSEA. The CDR3 DNA reads TGCAGCGTTTCGGGGGCGGAAGACTATGGCTACACCTTC. Translation: CSVSGAEDYGYTF.

The CDR3 reads CASSRPSGTQTEAFF. The CDR3 DNA is TGTGCCAGCAGCCGGCCGTCAGGGACCCAAACTGAAGCTTTCTTT. The rearrangement uses TRBV5-4 and TRBJ1-1, with D perhaps matching TRBD1 (5 bases). V was shortened by 4 bases and J by 5 bases, with 18 bases between the two germline ends. Germline V gene lookup returns CDR1 SGHNT and CDR2 YYREEE (reference sequence). CDR3 length equals 15 residues.